These 2 T cell receptor beta chains were sequenced from one sample in a study of T-cell reconstitution after alpha-beta-depleted transplantation in children. Unique molecular identifiers were used to barcode this TCRbeta library. Via MiXCR, TCRdb re-called the PCR reads, giving one row per CDR3 protein. Here the sample spans fewer than 750,000 distinct CDR3 sequences, roughly a quarter being singletons. The sample in question was PBMCs, obtained before TCRalphabeta/CD19-depleted stem cell transplant. The receptors originated from a boy in the first two years of life with Wiskott-Aldrich syndrome, due to receive a stem cell transplant.

CDR3 DNA sequence: TGTGCCAGCAGTTTGGGGAGCGGGACTAGCGGGTTCGGAAGGAGAGAGACCCAGTACTTC. Its translation is CASSLGSGTSGFGRRETQYF. V usage is TRBV12-3 or TRBV12-4 and J usage is TRBJ2-5, with TRBD2 matching over 12 bases. With 3 bases clipped from V and 4 bases from J, the junction kept 18 bases outside the gene matches. The CDR3 loop spans 20 amino acids.

There are a few counts of this clonotype. The chain combines TRBV12-3 or TRBV12-4 with TRBJ2-5; the D call may be TRBD1 or TRBD2 (5 bases each). The CDR3 length is 12 residues. Between the trimmed V and J ends, which lost 7 bases and 5 bases, there was a span of 11 bases. The CDR3 coding sequence is TGTGCCAGCAATCATTGGGGGGAGACCCAGTACTTC. Encoded protein: CASNHWGETQYF.